This TCR beta chain was captured in a study of circulating and synovial CD4+ cells in juvenile arthritis. Here immunoSEQ multiplex PCR was the method, and the copy in TCRdb shows in-frame clones only, minus some. The table lists about 32,000 clones, just over 90% of them singletons. Study-wide results and limits: Bulk blood CD4 repertoires were more diverse than these. Compared with bulk blood, circulating pathogenic-like lymphocytes shared substantially more CDR3 sequences with synovial T cells.

As concerns this clone: Its antigen is not identified.

The CDR3 is 14 amino acids. The V segment lost 6 bases and the J segment 7 bases; nucleotides outside the gene matches: 8. The receptor comes from a human donor with juvenile idiopathic arthritis. The specimen was CD4+ T cells from blood. The chain employs TRBV6-7 and TRBJ1-5, with TRBD1 matching 8 bases. TRBV6-7 is recorded as an ORF, its role being uncertain. For the CDR3, the DNA is TGTGCCAGCAGGGCGGACAGGGTAGGGCAGCCCCAGCATTTT. Amino acids: CASRADRVGQPQHF.